The subject of this entry is one TCR beta chain. This sample was included in a study of blood T cell repertoires in COVID-19. Germline lookup yields CDR1 LGHNA and CDR2 YNFKEQ. V was clipped by 4 bases and J by 6 bases, with 15 bases between them. CDR3 size: 14 residues. Enrolled through a virtual design, the participants were between about 18 and 100 years of age and came from about two dozen US areas. Profiling relied on immunoSEQ multiplex PCR, and the TCRdb table lists in-frame clones only, not all of them. Of 62,000 or so clones listed, approximately 78% are singletons. The chain is built from TRBV4-2 and TRBJ1-1; possibly TRBD1 for D (5 bases). This sequence originates from a woman aged 40 to 50 with acute COVID-19. Specimen: PBMCs or T cells enriched from blood (not recorded which). CDR3 in amino acids: CASSRDQGYPEAFF. The CDR3 nucleotides are TGTGCCAGCAGCCGGGATCAGGGTTACCCTGAAGCTTTCTTT.